These 27 T cell receptor beta chains share one sample of origin, sequenced in a study of blood T cell repertoires in COVID-19 (dated by TCRdb to the early 2020s). Preparation of the library involved the immunoSEQ multiplex PCR assay. TCRdb took this table from immuneACCESS and kept in-frame rearrangements with V and J called. Such tables lack part of the clones; where checked against another copy, unresolved V genes explain under half of the gap, and the rest is unexplained. The sample has a few hundred thousand clones on record, around 83% of them singletons. Of the sample, about 1.4% falls within the top ten clones. The sample consisted of peripheral blood. The receptors shown here come from a woman aged 40 to 55 who had recovered from COVID-19.

The V gene is TRBV7-2, the J gene TRBJ2-7; 8 nucleotides agree with TRBD1. Germline-derived CDR1 and CDR2 are SGHTA and FQGNSA. V lost 4 bases, J lost 0 bases, and 14 bases stayed unmatched. The CDR3 has 18 residues. This chain's CDR3 is CASSWNSGWTGSSYEQYF. CDR3 coding DNA: TGTGCCAGCAGCTGGAATTCAGGCTGGACAGGGAGCTCCTACGAGCAGTACTTC.

The J gene is TRBJ1-4, the V gene TRBV2; D gene uncertain. This CDR3 contains 14 residues. CDR1 is SNHLY, CDR2 FYNNEI, per germline. Trimming removed 8 bases from V and 8 bases from J, with 18 bases in between. Here the CDR3 reads CASSEGTAKEKLFF. In DNA form, the CDR3 reads TGTGCCAGCTCCGAGGGAACTGCCAAGGAAAAACTGTTTTTT. The full variable domain, its missing parts supplied by reference TRBV2 and TRBJ1-4, is EPEVTQTPSHQVTQMGQEVILRCVPISNHLYFYWYRQILGQKVEFLVSFYNNEISEKSEIFDDQFSVERPDGSNFTLKIRSTKLEDSAMYFCASSEGTAKEKLFFGSGTQLSVL.

This sequence joins TRBV10-1 and TRBJ2-1, with 8 bases that match TRBD2. This CDR3 region has 17 residues. Trimming cost V 2 bases and J 7 bases; bases outside gene matches: 13. In germline, CDR1 is WNHNN, CDR2 SYGVQD (reference sequence). The CDR3 nucleotides read TGCGCCAGCAGTGAGAAGGGGTCCGGGGGGGCCAGGAATGAGCAGTTCTTC. Its protein is CASSEKGSGGARNEQFF.

The chain combines TRBV20-1 with TRBJ1-3; D ambiguous. The V end was cut by 3 bases, the J end by 2 bases, with 14 bases between. Looked up from germline, CDR1 is DFQATT and CDR2 is SNEGSKA (reference sequence). The CDR3 is 15 residues long. CDR3 nucleotides: TGCAGTGCTAGTCAAGGCTTTGAGGCTGGAAACACCATATATTTT. Protein product: CSASQGFEAGNTIYF.

The chain recombines TRBV7-9 with TRBJ2-7; the match to TRBD1 covers 10 bases. The trim removed 5 bases at V and 3 bases at J, leaving 4 bases unmatched. CDR1 and CDR2 (germline): SEHNR, FQNEAQ (reference sequence). The CDR3 contains 14 residues. CDR3 DNA sequence: TGTGCCAGCAGCCCCCGGGACAGGGGCTACGAGCAGTACTTC. Its translation is CASSPRDRGYEQYF.

This clone came up once. The rearrangement uses TRBV11-3 and TRBJ2-1, with TRBD2 identical over 11 bases. CDR1 is SGHNT and CDR2 is YENEEA in the germline V gene. Trimming took 1 base from V and 7 from J; bases not matched to a gene: 6. CDR3 size: 16 residues. The CDR3 reads CASSLGVAGGVNEQFF. CDR3 in DNA: TGTGCCAGCAGCTTAGGCGTAGCGGGGGGGGTTAATGAGCAGTTCTTC.

V and J are TRBV6-4 and TRBJ1-1; D gene uncertain. Per germline, CDR1 MRHNA and CDR2 SNTAGT. The V end lost 3 bases, the J end lost 5 bases, and 10 bases lay between the germline ends. This CDR3 is built from 13 residues. CDR3 nucleotide sequence: TGTGCCAGCAGTGAGAGTCGTGGTACTGAAGCTTTCTTT. This translates into CASSESRGTEAFF.

The V and J genes are TRBV6-6 and TRBJ1-1, with 7 bases that match TRBD1. Germline CDR1 reads MNHNY; CDR2 reads SVGAGI (reference sequence). The CDR3 is 13 amino acids. The V and J ends lost 5 bases and 6 bases, in that order; junction bases with no gene match: 6. CDR3 residues: CASSDREISEAFF. The CDR3 DNA follows: TGTGCCAGCAGTGACAGGGAGATCTCTGAAGCTTTCTTT.

The chain links TRBV29-1 to TRBJ2-3; D is undetermined. Germline CDR1 SQVTM, CDR2 ANQGSEA. This CDR3 contains 11 residues. The germline V and J ends were trimmed by 4 bases and 3 bases, with 5 bases remaining between them. The CDR3 is CSVVGTDTQYF. DNA for the CDR3: TGCAGCGTTGTCGGTACAGATACGCAGTATTTT.

V is TRBV6-2 or TRBV6-3 and J is TRBJ1-2; D unresolved. The CDR3 extends over 13 amino acids. Trimming removed 2 bases at V and 8 bases at J, with 12 bases between. The germline CDR1 and CDR2 sequences are MNHEY and SVGEGT. CDR3 sequence reads: CASSYGRSIGYTF. CDR3 nucleotides: TGTGCCAGCAGTTACGGCAGGTCGATAGGCTACACCTTC.

This clone appeared once. This chain's CDR3 is CASSLGRGSYNEQFF. The CDR3 DNA reads TGTGCCAGCAGTTTAGGCAGGGGTTCCTACAATGAGCAGTTCTTC. The V and J genes are TRBV27 and TRBJ2-1; the D gene is possibly TRBD1 (6 bases). V lost 2 bases, J lost 1 base, and 9 bases lay in between. Germline V lookup: CDR1 MNHEY, CDR2 SMNVEV (reference sequence). The CDR3 loop spans 15 amino acids.

This clone appeared a few times. This chain uses TRBV4-3 with TRBJ1-2, with D perhaps matching TRBD1 (5 bases). CDR3 length: 16 residues. Germline assignment: CDR1 LGHNA and CDR2 YSLEER. Trimming pared 0 bases from V and 5 bases from J, leaving 16 bases between. The DNA of the CDR3 is TGCGCCAGCAGCCAAGATGGGCAGGGCCTCATTTATGGCTACACCTTC. Protein sequence: CASSQDGQGLIYGYTF.

The chain links TRBV11-2 to TRBJ2-3, with 8 bases matching TRBD2. Trimming cost V 5 bases and J 6 bases; bases outside gene matches: 13. In germline, CDR1 is SGHAT, CDR2 FQNNGV. The CDR3 extends over 16 amino acids. DNA for the CDR3: TGTGCCAGCAGCCCGATTCGGGGGGGCGGGATTGATACGCAGTATTTT. Translating it yields CASSPIRGGGIDTQYF.

As for this clone: Compared with germline, one end of the junction differs, possibly owing to a read error. The chain employs TRBV12-3 or TRBV12-4 and TRBJ2-7; D possibly corresponds to TRBD1 (5 bases). This CDR3 region has 13 residues. CDR3 coding DNA: TGTGCCAGCAGGTTAGGGGCAGAGTACGAGCAGTACTTC. Encoded protein: CASRLGAEYEQYF.

This clone was seen more than once but under ten times. This chain joins TRBV7-8 and TRBJ2-5; TRBD2 is a possible D gene (5 bases). V was pared by 2 bases and J by 3 bases, with 10 bases between. Germline V gives CDR1 SGHVS, CDR2 FQNEAQ. This CDR3 contains 14 residues. For the CDR3, the DNA is TGTGCCAGCAGCTTACCTCTCGGGGAAGAGACCCAGTACTTC. Translating it yields CASSLPLGEETQYF.

V and J are TRBV3-1 (or the pseudogene TRBV3-2) and TRBJ2-3, with unresolved D. This CDR3 contains 12 residues. In germline, CDR1 is LGHDT, CDR2 YNNKEL (reference sequence). The V end lost 2 bases, the J end lost 5 bases, and 5 bases lay between the germline ends. The DNA for the CDR3 is TGTGCCAGCAGCCAATCTAAAGATACGCAGTATTTT. It is translated as CASSQSKDTQYF.

The J gene is TRBJ2-2, the V gene TRBV5-1; the D gene is possibly TRBD1 (5 bases). V was shortened by 1 base and J by 0 bases, with 7 bases between the two germline ends. The CDR3 extends over 15 amino acids. Germline V gene sequence: CDR1 SGHRS, CDR2 YFSETQ. This CDR3 is CASSLSGTNTGELFF. In nucleotides, the CDR3 is TGCGCCAGCAGCTTGTCAGGGACGAACACCGGGGAGCTGTTTTTT.

V usage is TRBV27 and J usage is TRBJ1-1, with a possible D match to TRBD1 (6 bases). Trimming left V 0 bases short and J 0 bases short, with 14 bases between. The CDR3 runs to 17 residues. Germline V gives CDR1 MNHEY, CDR2 SMNVEV (reference sequence). The CDR3 reads CASSLSGQGYVNTEAFF. In DNA form, the CDR3 reads TGTGCCAGCAGTTTATCAGGTCAGGGGTATGTGAACACTGAAGCTTTCTTT.

The rearrangement uses TRBV6-2 or TRBV6-3 and TRBJ2-5; TRBD1 matches 8 bases. Unmatched junction bases numbered 4, after V lost 3 bases and J lost 4 bases. Germline assignment: CDR1 MNHEY and CDR2 SVGEGT. The CDR3 has 14 residues. In DNA form, the CDR3 reads TGTGCCAGCAGTTATTTCAGGGGGCCAGAGACCCAGTACTTC. This gives the protein CASSYFRGPETQYF.

The V and J genes are TRBV5-6 and TRBJ2-7; D gene uncertain. Germline values: CDR1 SGHDT, CDR2 YYEEEE. The CDR3 spans 14 residues. V lost 0 bases, J lost 2 bases, and 9 bases lay in between. CDR3 in DNA: TGTGCCAGCAGCTTGGGGGCACCGACCTACGAGCAGTACTTC. Translating it yields CASSLGAPTYEQYF.

V usage is TRBV7-9 and J usage is TRBJ2-7, with TRBD1 matching 8 bases. V trimming: 4 bases; J trimming: 3 bases; junction bases outside the gene matches: 14. Germline-derived CDR1 and CDR2 are SEHNR and FQNEAQ (reference sequence). This CDR3 is 17 amino acids long. The DNA for the CDR3 is TGTGCCAGCAGCTCAACCGGGACAGGAGGCGAGTTCTACGAGCAGTACTTC. Encoded protein: CASSSTGTGGEFYEQYF.

The rearrangement joins TRBV7-2 to TRBJ1-1, with unresolved D. Germline lookup yields CDR1 SGHTA and CDR2 FQGNSA. CDR3 length: 12 residues. V dropped 1 base and J dropped 6 bases, with 6 bases sitting between them. DNA for the CDR3: TGTGCCAGCAGCTTAGACAGTCCTGAAGCTTTCTTT. The encoded protein is CASSLDSPEAFF.

This clone was detected only once. CDR3 residues: CASSSPVAQYF. The CDR3 region has the DNA TGTGCCAGCAGCTCCCCGGTGGCGCAGTATTTT. The V and J genes are TRBV7-2 and TRBJ2-3, with no clear D. CDR3 length: 11 residues. V lost 4 bases and J 10 bases, leaving 9 bases between the germline ends. In germline, CDR1 is SGHTA, CDR2 FQGNSA.

This chain links TRBV18 with TRBJ1-5; D is possibly TRBD1 (5 bases). The CDR3 covers 13 residues. Germline lookup yields CDR1 KGHSH and CDR2 LQKENI. Trimming removed 6 bases from V and 3 bases from J, with 9 bases in between. The CDR3 loop reads CASSSRDNQPQHF. Written as DNA, the CDR3 is TGTGCCAGCTCGTCCAGGGACAATCAGCCCCAGCATTTT.

The genes are TRBV7-8 and TRBJ2-7; TRBD1 aligns across 7 bases. CDR1 and CDR2 (germline): SGHVS, FQNEAQ. The CDR3 length is 12 residues. V was pared by 7 bases and J by 5 bases, with 5 bases of the junction left unmatched. The chain's CDR3 is CASTDTGDEQYF. CDR3 in DNA: TGTGCCAGCACCGATACAGGGGACGAGCAGTACTTC.

The V gene is TRBV28, the J gene TRBJ2-7, with a possible D match to TRBD2 (5 bases). The CDR3 is made up of 17 amino acids. The V gene's germline CDR1 is MDHEN and CDR2 SYDVKM. Trimming removed 4 bases at V and 3 bases at J, with 22 bases between. CDR3 protein: CASSSLRETDRFYEQYF. The CDR3, as DNA: TGTGCCAGCAGTTCACTTCGGGAAACAGATCGATTCTACGAGCAGTACTTC.

The chain has TRBV19 and TRBJ1-2; 10 nucleotides match TRBD1. J gave up 4 bases and V 4 bases, and 9 bases lay outside the gene matches. Germline-derived CDR1 and CDR2 are LNHDA and SQIVND (reference sequence). The CDR3 runs 16 residues. CDR3 bases: TGTGCCAGTAGTACCTCCGACAGGGGGCGCGTCTATGGCTACACCTTC. Its translation: CASSTSDRGRVYGYTF.